This TCR beta chain appears in the sequencing data of a study of shared clonotypes between healthy human individuals. The naive CD8 subset, CD45RO-negative cells positively selected for CCR7, excluded terminally differentiated effector memory CD45RA+ cells. The assay was immunoSEQ multiplex PCR, and TCRdb's table has in-frame clones only and misses some. The sample includes roughly 2.1 million clones, approximately 94% of them seen just once. This clonotype was sampled from a man younger than 35 in good health. Some clones in this sample may be carry-over from other donors' samples. The sample consisted of naive CD8+ T cells from PBMCs.

The CDR3 sequence: CASSSLATGELFF. In DNA, the CDR3 is TGTGCCAGCAGCTCTCTGGCCACCGGGGAGCTGTTTTTT. This chain connects TRBV7-9 to TRBJ2-2; D remains ambiguous. Germline V gene sequence: CDR1 SEHNR, CDR2 FQNEAQ (reference sequence). With 4 bases removed from V and 4 bases from J, the gap between germline ends came to 7 bases. CDR3 size: 13 residues.